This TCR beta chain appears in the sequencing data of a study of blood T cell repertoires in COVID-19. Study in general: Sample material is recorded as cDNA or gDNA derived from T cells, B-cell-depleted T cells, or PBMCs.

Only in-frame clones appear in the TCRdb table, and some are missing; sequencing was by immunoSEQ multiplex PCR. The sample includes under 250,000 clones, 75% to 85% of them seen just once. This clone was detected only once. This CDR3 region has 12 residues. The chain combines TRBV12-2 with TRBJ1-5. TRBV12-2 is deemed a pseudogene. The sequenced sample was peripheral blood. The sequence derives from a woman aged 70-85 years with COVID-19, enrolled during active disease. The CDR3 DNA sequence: TGTGCAAGTCCCGTTAGCAATCAGCCCCAGCATTTT. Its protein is CASPVSNQPQHF.